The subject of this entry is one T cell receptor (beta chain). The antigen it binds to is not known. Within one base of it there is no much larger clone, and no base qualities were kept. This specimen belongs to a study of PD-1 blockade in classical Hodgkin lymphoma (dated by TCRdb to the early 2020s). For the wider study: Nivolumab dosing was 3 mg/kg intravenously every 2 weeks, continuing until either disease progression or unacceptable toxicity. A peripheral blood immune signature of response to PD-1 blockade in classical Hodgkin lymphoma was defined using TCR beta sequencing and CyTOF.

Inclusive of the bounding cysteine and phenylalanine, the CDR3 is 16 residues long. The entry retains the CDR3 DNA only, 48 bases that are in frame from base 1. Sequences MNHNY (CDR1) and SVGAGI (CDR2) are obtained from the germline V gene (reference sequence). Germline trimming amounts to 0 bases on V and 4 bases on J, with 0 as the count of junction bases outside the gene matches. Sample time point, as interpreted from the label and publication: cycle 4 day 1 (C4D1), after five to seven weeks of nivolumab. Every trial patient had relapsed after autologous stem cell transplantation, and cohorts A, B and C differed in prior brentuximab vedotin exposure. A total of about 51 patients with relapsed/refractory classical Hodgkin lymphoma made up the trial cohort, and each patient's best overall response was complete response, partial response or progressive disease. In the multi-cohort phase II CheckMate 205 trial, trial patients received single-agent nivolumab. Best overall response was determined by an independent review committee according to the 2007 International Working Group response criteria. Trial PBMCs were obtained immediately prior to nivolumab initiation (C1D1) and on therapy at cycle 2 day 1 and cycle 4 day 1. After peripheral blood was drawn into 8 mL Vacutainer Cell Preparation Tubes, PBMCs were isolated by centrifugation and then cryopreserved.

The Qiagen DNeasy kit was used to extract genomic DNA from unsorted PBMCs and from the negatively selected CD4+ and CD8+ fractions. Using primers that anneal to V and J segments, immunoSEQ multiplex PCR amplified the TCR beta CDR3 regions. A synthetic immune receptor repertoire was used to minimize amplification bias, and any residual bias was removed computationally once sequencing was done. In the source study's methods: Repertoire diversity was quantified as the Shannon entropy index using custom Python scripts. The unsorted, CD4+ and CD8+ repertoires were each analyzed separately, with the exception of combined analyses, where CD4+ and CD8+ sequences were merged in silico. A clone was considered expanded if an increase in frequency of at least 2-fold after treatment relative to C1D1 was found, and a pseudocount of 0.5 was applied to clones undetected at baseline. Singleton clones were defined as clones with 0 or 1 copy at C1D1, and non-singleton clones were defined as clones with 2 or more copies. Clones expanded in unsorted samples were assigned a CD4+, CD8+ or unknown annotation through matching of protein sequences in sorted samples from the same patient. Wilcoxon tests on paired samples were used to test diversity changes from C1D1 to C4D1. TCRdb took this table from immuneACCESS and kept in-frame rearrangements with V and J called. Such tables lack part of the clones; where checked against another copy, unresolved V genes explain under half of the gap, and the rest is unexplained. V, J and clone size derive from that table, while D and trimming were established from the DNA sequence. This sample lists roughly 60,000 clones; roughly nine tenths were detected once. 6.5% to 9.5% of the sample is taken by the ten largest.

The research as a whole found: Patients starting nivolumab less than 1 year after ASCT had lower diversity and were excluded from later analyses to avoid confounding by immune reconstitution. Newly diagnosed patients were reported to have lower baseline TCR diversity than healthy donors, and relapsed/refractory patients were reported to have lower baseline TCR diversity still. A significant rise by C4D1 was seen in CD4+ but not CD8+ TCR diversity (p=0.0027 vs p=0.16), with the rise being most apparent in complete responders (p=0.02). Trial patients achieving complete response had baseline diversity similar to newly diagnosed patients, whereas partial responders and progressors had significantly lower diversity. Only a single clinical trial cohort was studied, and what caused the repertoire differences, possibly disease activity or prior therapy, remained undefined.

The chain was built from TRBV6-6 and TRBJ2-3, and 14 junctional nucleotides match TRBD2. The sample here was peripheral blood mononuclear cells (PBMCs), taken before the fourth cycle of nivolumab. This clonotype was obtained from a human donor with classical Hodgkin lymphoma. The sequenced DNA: TGTGCCAGCAGTTACTCGACTAGCGGGGGGGCAGATACGCAGTATTTT. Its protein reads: CASSYSTSGGADTQYF.